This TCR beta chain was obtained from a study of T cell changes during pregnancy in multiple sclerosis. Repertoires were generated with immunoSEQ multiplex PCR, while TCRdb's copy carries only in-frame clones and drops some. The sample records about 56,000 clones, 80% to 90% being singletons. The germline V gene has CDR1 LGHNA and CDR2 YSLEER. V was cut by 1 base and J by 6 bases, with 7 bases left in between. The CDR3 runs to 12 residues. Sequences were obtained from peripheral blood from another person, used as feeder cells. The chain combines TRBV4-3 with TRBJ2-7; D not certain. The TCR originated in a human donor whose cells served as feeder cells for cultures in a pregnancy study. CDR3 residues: CASSQGNGEQYF. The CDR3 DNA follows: TGCGCCAGCAGCCAAGGTAACGGCGAGCAGTACTTC.